A single T cell receptor beta chain is shown here with its context. Its antigen remains unidentified. The diagnostic colonoscopy in ulcerative colitis patients preceded any immunosuppressive treatment. Samples were sequenced at Survey level, maximum 500,000 reads. TCRdb keeps only in-frame clones here, not all; method: immunoSEQ multiplex PCR. The sample includes 59,000 or so clones, about three quarters of them seen just once. These data come from a study of pediatric ulcerative colitis. V dropped 3 bases and J dropped 0 bases, with 10 bases sitting between them. The CDR3 contains 14 residues. In germline, CDR1 is SGHRS, CDR2 YFSETQ. Whole-study results and caveats: Clonal expansions reduced rectal repertoire diversity in acute severe colitis.

This clonotype was sampled from a boy aged 5 to 17 with moderate ulcerative colitis. The chain recombines TRBV5-1 with TRBJ2-7, with D perhaps matching TRBD1 (5 bases). The sequenced material came from blood. The CDR3 DNA reads TGCGCCAGCAGCTCCGACAGCCCCTCCTACGAGCAGTACTTC. Translation: CASSSDSPSYEQYF.